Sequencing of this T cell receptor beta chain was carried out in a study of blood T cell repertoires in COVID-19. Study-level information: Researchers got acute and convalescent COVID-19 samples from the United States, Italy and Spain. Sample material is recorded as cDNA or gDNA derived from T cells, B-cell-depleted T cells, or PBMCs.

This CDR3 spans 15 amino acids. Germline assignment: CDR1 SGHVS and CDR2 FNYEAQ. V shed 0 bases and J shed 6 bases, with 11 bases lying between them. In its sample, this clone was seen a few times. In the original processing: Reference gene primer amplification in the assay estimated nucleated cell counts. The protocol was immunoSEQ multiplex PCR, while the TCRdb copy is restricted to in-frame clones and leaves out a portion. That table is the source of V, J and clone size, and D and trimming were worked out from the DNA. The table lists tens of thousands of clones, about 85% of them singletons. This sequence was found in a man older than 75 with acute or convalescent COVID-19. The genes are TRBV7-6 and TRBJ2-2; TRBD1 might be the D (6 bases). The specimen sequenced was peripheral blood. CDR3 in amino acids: CASSLAQGPPGELFF. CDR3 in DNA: TGTGCCAGCAGCTTAGCACAGGGTCCCCCCGGGGAGCTGTTTTTT.